The present entry profiles one TCR beta chain with its context. The ends were cut back, 2 bases at V and 4 bases at J, with 8 bases in the middle. CDR3 length equals 13 residues. CDR1 and CDR2 from the germline V gene are MNHEY and SMNVEV (reference sequence). This specimen comes from a study of blood T cell repertoires in COVID-19. Repertoires were generated with immunoSEQ multiplex PCR, while TCRdb's copy carries only in-frame clones and drops some. Of 95,000 to 150,000 clones in the sample, around 89% were seen once. V usage is TRBV27 and J usage is TRBJ1-1; maybe TRBD1 (5 bases). The sequenced sample was peripheral blood. The source is a human donor in a cohort sampled during active COVID-19. Here the CDR3 reads CASSLNQGTEAFF. CDR3 in DNA: TGTGCCAGCAGTTTAAATCAGGGCACTGAAGCTTTCTTT.